The present T cell receptor beta chain was sequenced within a study of identical twins. Study-level points and caveats: Zero-insertion analyses were open to partial confounding by invariant MAIT and iNKT cells. Reduced insertions were recorded for abundant cord blood beta clonotypes, with no such pattern in memory repertoires.

Turning to this clonotype: Antigen specificity is unknown.

With template switching, a universal primer site was added, and the cDNA carried unique molecular identifiers. TCRdb passed the 5' RACE reads through MiXCR, listing each CDR3 protein once. The sample includes around 1.7 million distinct CDR3 sequences, 32% of them seen just once. The CDR3 contains 16 residues. The V end was cut by 0 bases, the J end by 5 bases, with 13 bases between. Germline V lookup: CDR1 SGHVS, CDR2 FNYEAQ. This sequence was found in a newborn girl in good health. The sequenced sample consisted of cord blood. The chain combines TRBV7-6 with TRBJ2-2; a possible D gene is TRBD1 (6 bases). The CDR3 is CASSLAVTGKTGELFF. As DNA, the CDR3 is TGTGCCAGCAGCTTAGCGGTGACAGGAAAGACCGGGGAGCTGTTTTTT.